These 31 T cell receptor beta chains came from one sample sequenced in a study of T cells in narcolepsy. Sequenced by immunoSEQ multiplex PCR; TCRdb stores in-frame clones only, minus some. The sample lists 30,000 or so clones; around three quarters were seen once. The sequenced material came from memory (CD45RA-) CD4+ T cells from blood. The receptors come from a human donor in good health.

J is TRBJ2-2 and V is TRBV5-4, with D possibly being TRBD1 or TRBD2 (5 bases each). CDR1 is SGHNT, CDR2 YYREEE, per germline (reference sequence). V dropped 0 bases and J dropped 4 bases, with 13 bases sitting between them. The CDR3 loop spans 16 amino acids. The CDR3 spells CASSLGLGAGTGELFF. The DNA of the CDR3 is TGTGCCAGCAGCTTGGGCCTTGGGGCGGGCACCGGGGAGCTGTTTTTT. The whole variable domain, remainder taken from reference TRBV5-4 and TRBJ2-2, is ETGVTQSPTHLIKTRGQQVTLRCSSQSGHNTVSWYQQALGQGPQFIFQYYREEENGRGNFPPRFSGLQFPNYSSELNVNALELDDSALYLCASSLGLGAGTGELFFGEGSRLTVL.

The chain employs TRBV6-6 and TRBJ1-4; maybe TRBD1 (5 bases). V lost 5 bases, J lost 6 bases, and 13 bases lay in between. This CDR3 has 14 amino acids. Germline V gives CDR1 MNHNY, CDR2 SVGAGI (reference sequence). CDR3 sequence reads: CASSPRGGHEKLFF. The CDR3 bases are TGTGCCAGCAGTCCCCGGGGGGGTCATGAAAAACTGTTTTTT.

CDR3 region: CASSDGGSRNTIYF. Written as DNA, the CDR3 is TGTGCCAGCAGTGACGGGGGATCAAGAAACACCATATATTTT. This chain uses TRBV2 with TRBJ1-3, with TRBD1 as a possible D gene (5 bases). Trimming took 3 bases from V and 5 from J, leaving 11 bases between them. The CDR3 sequence is 14 residues long. Germline V CDR1 and CDR2: SNHLY, FYNNEI. Full variable domain (remainder filled in from reference TRBV2 and TRBJ1-3): EPEVTQTPSHQVTQMGQEVILRCVPISNHLYFYWYRQILGQKVEFLVSFYNNEISEKSEIFDDQFSVERPDGSNFTLKIRSTKLEDSAMYFCASSDGGSRNTIYFGEGSWLTVV.

V and J are TRBV6-5 and TRBJ2-1; the match to TRBD1 covers 9 bases. CDR1 is MNHEY, CDR2 SVGAGI, per germline. The V gene end was trimmed by 6 bases and the J gene end by 6 bases; junction bases not matched to a gene: 3. CDR3 length: 13 residues. The CDR3 protein is CASRRTGVNEQFF. The CDR3 coding sequence is TGTGCCAGCAGACGGACAGGGGTCAATGAGCAGTTCTTC.

The chain couples TRBV5-5 to TRBJ2-5; D call uncertain. Germline CDR1 and CDR2: SGHKS and YYEKEE (reference sequence). V was cut by 0 bases and J by 0 bases, with 3 bases left in between. The CDR3 contains 13 residues. This chain's CDR3 is CASSLEDQETQYF. The CDR3 DNA follows: TGTGCCAGCAGCTTGGAGGACCAAGAGACCCAGTACTTC.

This sequence joins TRBV7-9 and TRBJ2-1, with 10 bases fitting TRBD2. This CDR3 has 15 residues. With V trimmed by 1 base and J by 7 bases, 4 bases remained unmatched. Germline V gene sequence: CDR1 SEHNR, CDR2 FQNEAQ (reference sequence). DNA of the CDR3: TGTGCCAGCAGCTTAGAAGGACTAGCGGCGAATGAGCAGTTCTTC. Translated: CASSLEGLAANEQFF.

V is TRBV6-5 and J is TRBJ2-3; D is perhaps TRBD2 (7 bases). The V and J ends lost 2 bases and 1 base respectively, with 10 bases between them. The CDR3 is 15 residues long. Germline CDR1 is MNHEY and CDR2 is SVGAGI. The CDR3 loop reads CASSYGEGGTDTQYF. For the CDR3, the DNA is TGTGCCAGCAGTTACGGGGAGGGGGGCACAGATACGCAGTATTTT.

This rearrangement joins TRBV29-1 to TRBJ2-7; TRBD2 matches at 12 bases. Germline lookup yields CDR1 SQVTM and CDR2 ANQGSEA. Losses at the gene ends were 7 bases for V and 4 bases for J; bases not matched to a gene: 8. The CDR3 length is 14 residues. CDR3 in DNA: TGCAGCGCCCAGGGACTAGCGGGTAGTTACGAGCAGTACTTC. This codes for CSAQGLAGSYEQYF.

This clone was counted between two and nine times. The chain combines TRBV7-8 with TRBJ1-2, with 7 bases identical to TRBD1. The CDR3 is made up of 13 amino acids. CDR1 and CDR2 from the germline V gene are SGHVS and FQNEAQ. V lost 2 bases to trimming and J lost 13 bases; unmatched junction nucleotides: 10. In nucleotides, the CDR3 is TGTGCCAGCAGCTTACAGGGGGGAGGGCCCTCCACCTTC. Its translation is CASSLQGGGPSTF.

This clone was recorded once. J is TRBJ2-7 and V is TRBV6-5; no reliable D call. CDR3 size: 13 residues. V dropped 2 bases and J dropped 6 bases, with 11 bases sitting between them. Per the germline V gene, CDR1 is MNHEY and CDR2 is SVGAGI. The CDR3 sequence: CASSYTSGLEQYF. CDR3 sequence (DNA): TGTGCCAGCAGTTACACGTCGGGCCTCGAGCAGTACTTC.

The CDR3 region is CASSLDRGNNGYTF. The CDR3 bases are TGTGCCAGCAGTTTAGACAGGGGAAACAATGGCTACACCTTC. The chain joins TRBV27 to TRBJ1-2, with 8 positions matching TRBD1. The length of the CDR3 is 14 residues. Germline loops: CDR1 MNHEY, CDR2 SMNVEV (reference sequence). The J segment lost 6 bases and the V segment lost 2 bases, leaving 5 bases of the junction unmatched.

Relative to its sample, this clone is medium-sized (0.01 to 0.1%). The rearrangement joins TRBV30 to TRBJ2-7; D may correspond to TRBD1 or TRBD2 (5 bases each). CDR3 length: 17 residues. Germline lookup yields CDR1 GTSNPN and CDR2 SVGIG (reference sequence). Trimming removed 4 bases from V and 2 bases from J, with 24 bases in between. CDR3 protein: CAWTDGAAGVWPYEQYF. CDR3 coding DNA: TGTGCCTGGACCGACGGGGCAGCCGGGGTTTGGCCCTACGAGCAGTACTTC.

The chain links TRBV6-1 to TRBJ1-5; 7 nucleotides agree with TRBD1. After removal of 5 bases from V and 8 bases from J, the junction contained 6 bases not matched to a gene. Looked up from germline, CDR1 is MNHNS and CDR2 is SASEGT. This CDR3 has 13 amino acids. CDR3 bases: TGTGCCAGCAGTTCGACAGGGAGGGAGCCCCAGCATTTT. It translates to CASSSTGREPQHF.

This chain links TRBV7-9 with TRBJ1-2; D possibly corresponds to TRBD1 (6 bases). Germline values: CDR1 SEHNR, CDR2 FQNEAQ (reference sequence). The CDR3 totals 13 residues. Trimming took 4 bases from V and 3 from J, leaving 9 bases between them. CDR3: CASSSQGDYGYTF. DNA of the CDR3: TGTGCCAGCAGCTCACAGGGCGACTATGGCTACACCTTC.

V usage is TRBV4-1 and J usage is TRBJ2-5; 7 positions agree with TRBD2. The germline CDR1 and CDR2 sequences are MGHRA and YSYEKL. Trimming took 0 bases from V and 1 from J; bases not matched to a gene: 8. The CDR3 contains 17 residues. The CDR3 loop reads CASSQDQFGLGQETQYF. CDR3 in DNA: TGCGCCAGCAGCCAAGATCAGTTCGGACTAGGCCAAGAGACCCAGTACTTC.

This clone came up a few times. J is TRBJ2-1 and V is TRBV10-3, with no clear D. This CDR3 has 15 residues. The V end lost 6 bases, the J end lost 4 bases, and 16 bases lay between the germline ends. Germline values: CDR1 ENHRY, CDR2 SYGVKD. The CDR3 nucleotides are TGTGCCATCAGCCCACCTTTCTTACCGTACAATGAGCAGTTCTTC. It encodes CAISPPFLPYNEQFF.

The chain has TRBV9 and TRBJ2-1; 9 positions agree with TRBD2. The length of the CDR3 is 14 residues. Germline assignment: CDR1 SGDLS and CDR2 YYNGEE. V was clipped by 0 bases and J by 12 bases; unmatched bases: 7. CDR3 loop: CASSVDLAGRGQFF. The CDR3 DNA reads TGTGCCAGCAGCGTAGACCTAGCGGGAAGAGGGCAGTTCTTC.

The chain links TRBV5-1 to TRBJ2-2, with 9 bases identical to TRBD2. The V gene end was trimmed by 0 bases and the J gene end by 4 bases; junction bases not matched to a gene: 13. This CDR3 region has 19 residues. Germline V lookup: CDR1 SGHRS, CDR2 YFSETQ. In nucleotides, the CDR3 is TGCGCCAGCAGCTTGGGGGGCCTAGCGGGAAGTGGTGTCACCGGGGAGCTGTTTTTT. It is translated as CASSLGGLAGSGVTGELFF. The variable domain in full, with the rest retrieved from reference TRBV5-1 and TRBJ2-2, is KAGVTQTPRYLIKTRGQQVTLSCSPISGHRSVSWYQQTPGQGLQFLFEYFSETQRNKGNFPGRFSGRQFSNSRSEMNVSTLELGDSALYLCASSLGGLAGSGVTGELFFGEGSRLTVL.

V gene TRBV18 combines with J gene TRBJ2-1; no firm D call. The germline gives CDR1 KGHSH, CDR2 LQKENI. This CDR3 has 15 amino acids. With 3 bases removed from V and 5 bases from J, the gap between germline ends came to 14 bases. This CDR3 reads CASSPVSGGNNEQFF. The CDR3 nucleotides are TGTGCCAGCTCACCGGTATCTGGCGGAAACAATGAGCAGTTCTTC.

The chain couples TRBV30 to TRBJ1-3; D unresolved. V was clipped by 4 bases and J by 4 bases, with 11 bases between them. This CDR3 is built from 13 residues. Germline V gene sequence: CDR1 GTSNPN, CDR2 SVGIG (reference sequence). The CDR3 reads CAWTPVGGNTIYF. Here the CDR3 DNA reads TGTGCCTGGACTCCTGTTGGGGGAAACACCATATATTTT. Filled out from reference TRBV30 and TRBJ1-3, the complete variable domain reads SQTIHQWPATLVQPVGSPLSLECTVEGTSNPNLYWYRQAAGRGLQLLFYSVGIGQISSEVPQNLSASRPQDRQFILSSKKLLLSDSGFYLCAWTPVGGNTIYFGEGSWLTVV.

The chain links TRBV7-8 to TRBJ1-5, with a possible D match to TRBD1 (5 bases). Germline values: CDR1 SGHVS, CDR2 FQNEAQ. Deletions cut 7 bases from V and 2 bases from J, with 18 bases between. This CDR3 is built from 16 residues. The CDR3 DNA reads TGTGCCAGCACCTTGGCCAGGGATTTTGGCAATCAGCCCCAGCATTTT. Amino acids: CASTLARDFGNQPQHF.

This clone was seen more than once but under ten times. The chain couples TRBV7-2 to TRBJ1-1, with TRBD1 matching 10 bases. The CDR3 loop spans 17 amino acids. The germline CDR1 and CDR2 sequences are SGHTA and FQGNSA. Unmatched junction bases numbered 9, after V lost 5 bases and J lost 0 bases. The CDR3 spells CASSQRTGGWLNTEAFF. The CDR3 DNA reads as TGTGCCAGCAGCCAGAGGACAGGGGGTTGGCTGAACACTGAAGCTTTCTTT.

The genes are TRBV30 and TRBJ2-7; 9 nucleotides agree with TRBD2. Germline lookup yields CDR1 GTSNPN and CDR2 SVGIG (reference sequence). The CDR3 contains 13 residues. J lost 3 bases, V lost 5 bases, and 5 bases had no gene match. The CDR3 DNA sequence: TGTGCCTGGGGGCGGGAGGGGGGCTACGAGCAGTACTTC. This sequence encodes CAWGREGGYEQYF.

The chain combines TRBV19 with TRBJ1-4; D unresolved. Trimming removed 3 bases at V and 7 bases at J, with 12 bases between. Germline V lookup: CDR1 LNHDA, CDR2 SQIVND (reference sequence). This CDR3 is built from 14 residues. The CDR3: CASSISGVGEKLFF. For the CDR3, the DNA is TGTGCCAGTAGTATCTCCGGGGTAGGTGAAAAACTGTTTTTT.

This clone showed up just once. This sequence joins TRBV18 and TRBJ2-5; D is perhaps TRBD1 or TRBD2 (5 bases each). Trimming cost V 3 bases and J 6 bases, with 20 bases left between them. This CDR3 is built from 16 residues. The germline gives CDR1 KGHSH, CDR2 LQKENI. CDR3 loop: CASSPGGTVPWQTQYF. The CDR3, as DNA: TGTGCCAGCTCACCCGGTGGGACGGTTCCCTGGCAGACCCAGTACTTC.

The gene calls are TRBV30 and TRBJ2-1, with D possibly matching TRBD2 (5 bases). CDR3 length equals 14 residues. In germline, CDR1 is GTSNPN, CDR2 SVGIG (reference sequence). The V end lost 0 bases, the J end lost 15 bases, and 21 bases lay between the germline ends. Here the CDR3 reads CAWSVLRDHPDPFF. In nucleotides, the CDR3 is TGTGCCTGGAGTGTGCTCCGGGATCACCCGGATCCGTTCTTC. Filled out from reference TRBV30 and TRBJ2-1, the complete variable domain reads SQTIHQWPATLVQPVGSPLSLECTVEGTSNPNLYWYRQAAGRGLQLLFYSVGIGQISSEVPQNLSASRPQDRQFILSSKKLLLSDSGFYLCAWSVLRDHPDPFFGPGTRLTVL.

The chain combines TRBV6-1 with TRBJ2-1, with TRBD2 identical over 16 bases. With 4 bases clipped from V and 9 bases from J, the junction kept 3 bases outside the gene matches. This CDR3 has 15 residues. Germline lookup yields CDR1 MNHNS and CDR2 SASEGT. The DNA for the CDR3 is TGTGCCAGCAGTGTGGGGACTAGCGGGAGGGGTGAGCAGTTCTTC. It codes for CASSVGTSGRGEQFF.

The chain has TRBV5-1 and TRBJ2-7, with 7 bases fitting TRBD2. The CDR3 totals 14 residues. V lost 2 bases, J lost 7 bases, and 9 bases stayed unmatched. Germline assignment: CDR1 SGHRS and CDR2 YFSETQ. CDR3 residues: CASSLRPPGREQYF. The CDR3 coding sequence is TGCGCCAGCAGCTTAAGGCCCCCCGGGAGGGAGCAGTACTTC.

This clone is a singleton in its sample. The junction departs from the called germline gene at one end, perhaps through a read error. Other DNA sequences of this sample code for an identical CDR3. The chain combines TRBV18 with TRBJ2-7; D is possibly TRBD2 (6 bases). In germline, CDR1 is KGHSH, CDR2 LQKENI. The CDR3 extends over 15 amino acids. This CDR3 reads CASSLKGGLGSEQYF. The CDR3 region has the DNA TGCGCCAGCTCCCTTAAGGGAGGCCTGGGCTCCGAGCAGTACTTC.

The genes are TRBV10-3 and TRBJ2-1; 11 bases fit TRBD2. CDR1 is ENHRY, CDR2 SYGVKD, per germline. The CDR3 is 15 amino acids. V shed 10 bases, J shed 9 bases, and the junction held 14 bases outside the gene matches. Here the CDR3 DNA reads TGTGCCACGACGAGGCTAGCGGGAGGTGAGGGTGAGCAGTTCTTC. As protein: CATTRLAGGEGEQFF.

The gene calls are TRBV7-9 and TRBJ2-1, with 7 bases aligning to TRBD2. The CDR3 contains 12 residues. Germline CDR1 is SEHNR and CDR2 is FQNEAQ (reference sequence). The CDR3 sequence is CTIRTSPHEQFF. CDR3 coding DNA: TGTACCATCCGGACTAGTCCTCATGAGCAGTTCTTC.